This T cell receptor (beta chain) was sequenced for a study of OX40 agonist ivuxolimab in advanced cancers. Germline values: CDR1 GTSNPN, CDR2 SVGIG (reference sequence). V lost 2 bases and J lost 0, with 20 bases in between. The length of the CDR3 is 18 residues. Assay: immunoSEQ multiplex PCR; the TCRdb copy retains only in-frame clones and omits some. The repertoire holds tens of thousands of clones, with 85% to 90% as singletons. This chain connects TRBV30 to TRBJ1-5, with a tentative D call TRBD1 (5 bases). The sequence was obtained from an adult with an advanced solid tumor such as melanoma, head and neck, liver or kidney cancer. The material sequenced was CD4+ or CD8+ T cells sorted from blood, taken in a trial of the OX40 agonist ivuxolimab. The CDR3, as DNA: TGTGCCTGGAGTCCCCCCAGGGATCTGGGTTATAGCAATCAGCCCCAGCATTTT. This encodes CAWSPPRDLGYSNQPQHF.